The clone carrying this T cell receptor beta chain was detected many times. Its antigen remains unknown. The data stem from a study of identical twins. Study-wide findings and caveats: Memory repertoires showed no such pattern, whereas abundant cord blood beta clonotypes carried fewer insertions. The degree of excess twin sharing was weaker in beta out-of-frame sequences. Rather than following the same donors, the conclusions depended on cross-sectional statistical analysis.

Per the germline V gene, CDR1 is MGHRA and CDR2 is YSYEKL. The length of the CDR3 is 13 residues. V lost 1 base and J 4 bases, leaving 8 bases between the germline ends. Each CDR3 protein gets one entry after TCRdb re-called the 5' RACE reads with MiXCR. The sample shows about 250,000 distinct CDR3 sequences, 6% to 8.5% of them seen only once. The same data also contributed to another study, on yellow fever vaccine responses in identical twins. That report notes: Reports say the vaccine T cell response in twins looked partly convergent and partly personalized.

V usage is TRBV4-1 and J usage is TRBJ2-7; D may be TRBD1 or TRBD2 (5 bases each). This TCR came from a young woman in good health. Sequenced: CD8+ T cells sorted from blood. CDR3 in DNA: TGCGCCAGCAGCCAAGCGGGGCGATACGAGCAGTACTTC. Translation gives CASSQAGRYEQYF.